This T cell receptor beta chain was found in a study of cytotoxic CD8 clonotypes in ibrutinib-treated CLL. At the level of the study: Responses comprised 24 partial and 2 complete; at median roughly 70 months, approximately 14 remained remitted and about twelve progressed. Per sample, productive templates averaged 255,043 and productive rearrangements averaged roughly 91,000. Response samples were obtained once patients had received a median around 12 months of treatment, range 6 to 36.

The study's findings and limits: Rare overall, public clonotypes shrank or held steady under therapy.

Repertoires were generated with immunoSEQ multiplex PCR, while TCRdb's copy carries only in-frame clones and drops some. The table includes about 250,000 clones, 70% detected once. The germline V gene has CDR1 MDHEN and CDR2 SYDVKM. This CDR3 is 15 amino acids long. Trimming took 1 base from V and 6 from J; bases not matched to a gene: 8. On this clone: Its specificity is not known.

This receptor was taken from a human donor with chronic lymphocytic leukemia. Sequencing was performed on PBMCs, taken after 24 months of ibrutinib treatment. This chain uses TRBV28 with TRBJ1-2, with TRBD1 identical over 7 bases. The CDR3 nucleotides read TGTGCCAGCAGTTTATTGGCCGGACAGGACGATGGCTACACCTTC. Protein: CASSLLAGQDDGYTF.